Following are 24 T cell receptor beta chains from one sample sequenced in a study of blood T cells in healthy people across ages. A sample-barcoded 5' primer and a J-beta primer mix were used in a second PCR of about 7 to 12 cycles. TCRdb ran MiXCR on the 5' RACE reads and lists one entry per CDR3 protein. The sample records over 950,000 distinct CDR3 sequences, roughly 51% being singletons. The specimen was blood. These TCRs come from a woman aged 55 to 70 in good health.

The gene calls are TRBV7-2 and TRBJ2-7; D is unresolved. The closer fit of TRBJ2-5 to the DNA end suggests the J call may be wrong. Per germline, CDR1 SGHTA and CDR2 FQGNSA. CDR3 size: 11 residues. As DNA, the CDR3 is TGTGCCAGCAGCAATGTGAAGACCCAGTACTTC. It is translated as CASSNVKTQYF.

CDR3 sequence: CASSSGLSGSYNEQFF. As DNA, the CDR3 is TGCGCCAGCAGCTCAGGACTATCCGGCTCCTACAATGAGCAGTTCTTC. The rearrangement joins TRBV5-1 to TRBJ2-1; TRBD2 might be the D (6 bases). The CDR3 extends over 16 amino acids. The germline V gene encodes CDR1 SGHRS and CDR2 YFSETQ. Trimming removed 3 bases from V and 0 bases from J, with 13 bases in between.

The chain joins TRBV5-1 to TRBJ2-5, with TRBD2 as a possible D gene (6 bases). Per germline, CDR1 SGHRS and CDR2 YFSETQ. V shed 3 bases and J shed 6 bases, with 12 bases lying between them. CDR3 length: 13 residues. CDR3 amino acids: CASSSEGGQTQYF. CDR3 DNA sequence: TGCGCCAGCAGCTCGGAGGGAGGACAGACCCAGTACTTC.

This clonotype was detected ten times or more. The chain recombines TRBV12-3 or TRBV12-4 with TRBJ2-1, with TRBD2 identical over 7 bases. The CDR3 is 12 residues long. Trimming cost V 3 bases and J 8 bases; bases outside gene matches: 1. CDR3 sequence reads: CASSLGGDEQFF. Written as DNA, the CDR3 is TGTGCCAGCAGTTTGGGGGGGGATGAGCAGTTCTTC.

In this sample, this clonotype turned up a few times. The chain carries TRBV21-1 and TRBJ2-5; the DNA was not used to check the table's D call, TRBD1. TRBV21-1 corresponds to a pseudogene. The CDR3 is 13 amino acids. The CDR3 sequence: CASRGQCEETQYF. In DNA form, the CDR3 reads TGTGCCAGCAGGGGACAGTGTGAAGAGACCCAGTACTTC.

The chain links TRBV20-1 to TRBJ2-7; 9 nucleotides align to TRBD2. The CDR3 runs to 13 residues. Germline CDR1 reads DFQATT; CDR2 reads SNEGSKA (reference sequence). V shed 6 bases, J shed 3 bases, and the junction held 6 bases outside the gene matches. Here the CDR3 DNA reads TGCAGTGCAAGGACTAGCGAGTTCTACGAGCAGTACTTC. Its protein product is CSARTSEFYEQYF.

V usage is TRBV10-3 and J usage is TRBJ2-7; 11 positions agree with TRBD1. The ends lost 10 bases at V and 3 bases at J; junction bases unmatched: 5. The CDR3 extends over 13 amino acids. CDR1 is ENHRY and CDR2 is SYGVKD in the germline V gene. The DNA of the CDR3 is TGTGCCACCACCGGGACAGGGGGCTACGAGCAGTACTTC. Residues: CATTGTGGYEQYF.

The chain joins TRBV20-1 to TRBJ2-5; 8 bases map to TRBD2. Trimming cost V 0 bases and J 3 bases; bases outside gene matches: 12. The CDR3 spans 17 residues. CDR1 and CDR2 (germline): DFQATT, SNEGSKA (reference sequence). CDR3 in DNA: TGCAGTGCTAGAGATGGAGGGGCTAGCGGGTTTAAAGAGACCCAGTACTTC. Translation gives CSARDGGASGFKETQYF.

This CDR3 reads CASSPGLAGDPYNEQFF. The CDR3 DNA follows: TGTGCCAGCAGTCCGGGACTAGCGGGAGACCCTTACAATGAGCAGTTCTTC. The chain links TRBV28 to TRBJ2-1; 14 positions match TRBD2. J gave up 4 bases and V 5 bases, and 7 bases lay outside the gene matches. The CDR3 extends over 17 amino acids. The germline CDR1 and CDR2 sequences are MDHEN and SYDVKM.

In this sample, this clonotype turned up once. The chain employs TRBV7-2 and TRBJ2-3; D unclear. From germline, CDR1 is SGHTA and CDR2 FQGNSA. This CDR3 has 15 residues. V dropped 8 bases and J dropped 0 bases, with 15 bases sitting between them. In nucleotides, the CDR3 is TGTACCAGCCGGGCCCTGGCGGTTAGCACAGATACGCAGTATTTT. Protein: CTSRALAVSTDTQYF.

The V gene is TRBV29-1, the J gene TRBJ1-2; 9 bases agree with TRBD1. Germline V CDR1 and CDR2: SQVTM, ANQGSEA. V shed 4 bases, J shed 5 bases, and the junction held 8 bases outside the gene matches. The CDR3 totals 14 residues. The CDR3 nucleotides are TGCAGCGTTGCCAGGGACAGGGTAGGGTATGGCTACACCTTC. Translating gives CSVARDRVGYGYTF.

Written as DNA, the CDR3 is TGTGCCAGCATCCTGGGACTAGCGGGAGGCAGGGGTGAGCAGTTCTTC. It codes for CASILGLAGGRGEQFF. The chain couples TRBV12-3 or TRBV12-4 to TRBJ2-1, with 15 nucleotides matching TRBD2. CDR3 length: 16 amino acids. Trimming cost V 7 bases and J 9 bases; bases outside gene matches: 10.

The chain uses TRBV28 and TRBJ2-3; possibly TRBD2 for D (5 bases). The CDR3 sequence is 13 residues long. Germline assignment: CDR1 MDHEN and CDR2 SYDVKM. V dropped 6 bases and J dropped 6 bases, with 13 bases sitting between them. CDR3 nucleotide sequence: TGTGCCAGCAGGGACTTCCAGGCGGATACGCAGTATTTT. This sequence encodes CASRDFQADTQYF.

The genes are TRBV6-5 and TRBJ2-7; TRBD2 might be the D (5 bases). The CDR3 consists of 15 residues. Germline loops: CDR1 MNHEY, CDR2 SVGAGI. Trimming took 0 bases from V and 9 from J, leaving 18 bases between them. The CDR3 DNA reads as TGTGCCAGCAGTTACTCGAGTACGGCCGTTGGAGGGCAGTACTTC. This gives the protein CASSYSSTAVGGQYF.

The chain joins TRBV11-2 to TRBJ1-2; a weak D match, TRBD1 (6 bases). The CDR3 spans 17 residues. Germline values: CDR1 SGHAT, CDR2 FQNNGV. The germline V and J ends were trimmed by 5 bases and 4 bases, with 23 bases remaining between them. CDR3 residues: CASSPSSGAHPSYGYTF. The CDR3 DNA sequence: TGTGCCAGCAGCCCCAGCTCAGGGGCCCACCCTAGCTATGGCTACACCTTC. The complete variable domain, with remaining parts taken from reference TRBV11-2 and TRBJ1-2, reads EAGVAQSPRYKIIEKRQSVAFWCNPISGHATLYWYQQILGQGPKLLIQFQNNGVVDDSQLPKDRFSAERLKGVDSTLKIQPAKLEDSAVYLCASSPSSGAHPSYGYTFGSGTRLTVV.

The J gene is TRBJ2-3, the V gene TRBV20-1; tentative D call: TRBD2 (5 bases). Per germline, CDR1 DFQATT and CDR2 SNEGSKA (reference sequence). CDR3 length equals 16 residues. Trimming shortened V by 8 bases and J by 3 bases, and 24 bases separated the two germline ends. In DNA form, the CDR3 reads TGCAGTCTCACTCAAAAAACGTTCACGGGGACAGATACGCAGTATTTT. Translating it yields CSLTQKTFTGTDTQYF.

This sequence joins TRBV18 and TRBJ2-4, with TRBD2 identical over 7 bases. The junction had 14 bases not matched to a gene; V was cut back by 1 base and J by 5 bases. This CDR3 has 18 amino acids. The germline gives CDR1 KGHSH, CDR2 LQKENI. CDR3 nucleotides: TGTGCCAGCTCACCACAGCTAGCGGAAGACTGGGTGGAAAACATTCAGTACTTC. This gives the protein CASSPQLAEDWVENIQYF.

Note on this clonotype: Germline and junction disagree at one end, which may indicate a read error. V gene TRBV5-1 combines with J gene TRBJ2-1; maybe TRBD2 (7 bases). The CDR3 contains 16 residues. Per germline, CDR1 SGHRS and CDR2 YFSETQ. This CDR3 reads CASCLSWGGPYNEQFF. The CDR3 DNA is TGCGCCAGCTGCTTAAGTTGGGGGGGCCCCTACAATGAGCAGTTCTTC.

The V and J genes are TRBV7-2 and TRBJ1-2; possibly TRBD1 for D (5 bases). V was cut by 2 bases and J by 4 bases, with 11 bases left in between. Germline CDR1 reads SGHTA; CDR2 reads FQGNSA. This CDR3 spans 14 amino acids. The CDR3 region has the DNA TGTGCCAGCAGCTTAAGCAGGGCTGGCTATGGCTACACCTTC. As protein: CASSLSRAGYGYTF.

This chain joins TRBV28 and TRBJ2-3, with 7 bases fitting TRBD1. The CDR3 covers 17 residues. CDR1 MDHEN and CDR2 SYDVKM come from the germline V gene. V lost 10 bases and J lost 11; bases outside the gene matches: 27. The CDR3 reads CAIPDRLVPKIPNMQYF. The CDR3 DNA reads as TGTGCCATACCGGACAGGCTGGTCCCCAAGATCCCTAATATGCAGTATTTT.

The rearrangement uses TRBV20-1 and TRBJ2-7; 8 bases line up with TRBD2. The length of the CDR3 is 17 residues. The trim removed 2 bases at V and 2 bases at J, leaving 14 bases unmatched. CDR1 DFQATT and CDR2 SNEGSKA come from the germline V gene (reference sequence). The CDR3 DNA follows: TGCAGTGCTAGACCAACGGGACTAGGAAATACACCCTACGAGCAGTACTTC. Protein: CSARPTGLGNTPYEQYF.

The rearrangement joins TRBV12-3 or TRBV12-4 to TRBJ2-5, with TRBD2 matching over 7 bases. Near its end, the DNA agrees better with TRBJ2-7, so the J call may be wrong. The CDR3 is 16 amino acids. CDR3 DNA: TGTGCCAGCAGTTTAGGTTTACTAGCGAACTCCTACGAGCAGTACTTC. This encodes CASSLGLLANSYEQYF.

The chain links TRBV20-1 to TRBJ2-3, with 7 bases aligning to TRBD1. The CDR3 covers 16 residues. The germline CDR1 and CDR2 sequences are DFQATT and SNEGSKA (reference sequence). J lost 0 bases, V lost 5 bases, and 11 bases had no gene match. CDR3 sequence reads: CSADRSGTASTDTQYF. For the CDR3, the DNA is TGCAGTGCTGATAGGTCCGGGACAGCGAGCACAGATACGCAGTATTTT.

In DNA form, the CDR3 reads TGTGCCAGCAGCACGGACGTCACAGATACGCAGTATTTT. This codes for CASSTDVTDTQYF. The rearrangement joins TRBV5-6 to TRBJ2-3; unclear D gene. Trimming took off 4 bases at V and 2 bases at J, with 8 bases between the two ends. This CDR3 contains 13 residues. CDR1 SGHDT and CDR2 YYEEEE come from the germline V gene.